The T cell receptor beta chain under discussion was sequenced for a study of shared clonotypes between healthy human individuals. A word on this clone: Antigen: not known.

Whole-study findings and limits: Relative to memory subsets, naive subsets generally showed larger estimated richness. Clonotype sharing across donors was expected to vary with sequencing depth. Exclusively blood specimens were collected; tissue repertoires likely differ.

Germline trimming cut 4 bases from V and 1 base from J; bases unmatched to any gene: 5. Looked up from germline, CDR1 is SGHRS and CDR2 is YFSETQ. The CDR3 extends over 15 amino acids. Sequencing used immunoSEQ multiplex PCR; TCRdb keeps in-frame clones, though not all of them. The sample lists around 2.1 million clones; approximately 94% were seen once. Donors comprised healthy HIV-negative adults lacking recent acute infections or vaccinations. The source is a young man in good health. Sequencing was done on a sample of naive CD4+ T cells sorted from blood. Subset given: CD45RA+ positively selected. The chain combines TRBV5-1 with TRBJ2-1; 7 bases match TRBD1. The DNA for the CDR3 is TGCGCCAGCAGCGTGGGACAGAAATCCTACAATGAGCAGTTCTTC. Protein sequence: CASSVGQKSYNEQFF.